The rows below give T cell receptor beta chains drawn from one sample of a study of blood T cell repertoires in COVID-19. TCRdb's copy holds only in-frame clones and misses some; the assay was immunoSEQ multiplex PCR. The repertoire holds roughly 180,000 clones, with 75% to 90% as singletons. The sequenced sample was peripheral blood. The receptors come from a woman between 55 and 75 years old with acute or convalescent COVID-19. Each CDR3 is given with its conserved first and last residue. Each record gives: V gene, D gene, clone size, J gene, CDR3 protein, CDR3 DNA. A D gene is named only where the DNA matches it firmly. Size tells how often a clone was seen (once, few, many) or the class of an expanded clone, and some rows leave it out.

V: TRBV27; D: TRBD1; size: .; J: TRBJ1-1; CDR3: CASSPRTGFVTEAFF; DNA: TGTGCCAGCAGTCCCAGGACAGGGTTCGTCACTGAAGCTTTCTTT
V: TRBV11-1; D: .; size: .; J: TRBJ2-2; CDR3: CASSSTSFGELFF; DNA: TGTGCCAGCAGTTCTACTAGCTTCGGGGAGCTGTTTTTT
V: TRBV30; D: TRBD1; size: .; J: TRBJ1-5; CDR3: CAWSSGTGLQPQHF; DNA: TGTGCCTGGAGTTCCGGGACAGGGCTTCAGCCCCAGCATTTT
V: TRBV9; D: .; size: .; J: TRBJ2-5; CDR3: CASSGTAGTQYF; DNA: TGTGCCAGCTCCGGAACGGCGGGGACCCAGTACTTC
V: TRBV2; D: .; size: once; J: TRBJ1-4; CDR3: CASSGLRHEKLFF; DNA: TGTGCCAGCTCGGGACTGCGTCACGAAAAACTGTTTTTT
V: TRBV14; D: .; size: .; J: TRBJ2-6; CDR3: CASSQGGRGGANVLTF; DNA: TGTGCCAGCAGCCAAGGCGGCAGGGGTGGGGCCAACGTCCTGACTTTC
V: TRBV30; D: TRBD1; size: .; J: TRBJ2-1; CDR3: CAWIRGTGVYNEQFF; DNA: TGTGCCTGGATCAGGGGGACAGGGGTCTACAATGAGCAGTTCTTC
V: TRBV19; D: TRBD2; size: .; J: TRBJ2-5; CDR3: CASSDRLAGDRETQYF; DNA: TGTGCCAGTAGTGACAGACTAGCGGGAGATCGGGAGACCCAGTACTTC
V: TRBV21-1; D: .; size: few; J: TRBJ2-1; CDR3: CASSKGESYNEQFF; DNA: TGTGCCAGCAGCAAAGGAGAATCTTACAATGAGCAGTTCTTC
V: TRBV5-1; D: .; size: .; J: TRBJ2-6; CDR3: CASSLGSSGANVLTF; DNA: TGCGCCAGCAGCTTGGGTTCTTCTGGGGCCAACGTCCTGACTTTC